The 31 T cell receptor beta chains in this list originate from one sample, sequenced in a study of blood T cell repertoires in COVID-19. Data came from immunoSEQ multiplex PCR; TCRdb stores just in-frame clones and leaves some out. This table holds over 200,000 clones, over 80% found once. What was sequenced was peripheral blood. All receptors derive from a human donor in a cohort sampled during active COVID-19.

The chain joins TRBV6-6 to TRBJ2-7; weak D call: TRBD2 (6 bases). The CDR3 has 15 residues. V lost 6 bases to trimming and J lost 2 bases, with 17 bases between them. CDR1 and CDR2 from the germline V gene are MNHNY and SVGAGI (reference sequence). CDR3 sequence: CASSPRAGGTYEQYF. Written as DNA, the CDR3 is TGTGCCAGCAGCCCACGGGCGGGCGGGACCTACGAGCAGTACTTC.

The genes are TRBV7-9 and TRBJ2-7, with D possibly matching TRBD2 (6 bases). This CDR3 is 14 amino acids long. With 2 bases removed from V and 3 bases from J, the gap between germline ends came to 11 bases. Germline assignment: CDR1 SEHNR and CDR2 FQNEAQ (reference sequence). The CDR3 DNA sequence: TGTGCCAGCAGCTTAACGTGGAGGGACTACGAGCAGTACTTC. Protein product: CASSLTWRDYEQYF.

The chain uses TRBV13 and TRBJ2-7, with TRBD1 matching 9 bases. This CDR3 region has 16 residues. In germline, CDR1 is PRHDT, CDR2 FYEKMQ (reference sequence). V lost 5 bases to trimming and J lost 1 base; unmatched junction nucleotides: 9. In nucleotides, the CDR3 is TGTGCCAGCAGCGGGGTTTTGGACAGGGGATCCTACGAGCAGTACTTC. This sequence encodes CASSGVLDRGSYEQYF.

The DNA of the CDR3 is TGTGCCAGCAGCTTGGTGGGGGGCTCCTATAATTCACCCCTCCACTTT. Amino acid sequence: CASSLVGGSYNSPLHF. The chain combines TRBV5-4 with TRBJ1-6, with D maybe TRBD1 (5 bases). Germline CDR1 SGHNT, CDR2 YYREEE (reference sequence). The CDR3 runs 16 residues. V lost 0 bases to trimming and J lost 0 bases, with 7 bases between them.

The chain is built from TRBV7-2 and TRBJ2-4; D gene uncertain. The ends were cut back, 4 bases at V and 6 bases at J, with 10 bases in the middle. CDR1 and CDR2 from the germline V gene are SGHTA and FQGNSA. This CDR3 contains 13 residues. DNA for the CDR3: TGTGCCAGCAGCTCCCCGCGGTTAAACATTCAGTACTTC. Protein product: CASSSPRLNIQYF. The full variable domain, completed using reference TRBV7-2 and TRBJ2-4, is GAGVSQSPSNKVTEKGKDVELRCDPISGHTALYWYRQSLGQGLEFLIYFQGNSAPDKSGLPSDRFSAERTGGSVSTLTIQRTQQEDSAVYLCASSSPRLNIQYFGAGTRLSVL.

The V gene is TRBV11-2, the J gene TRBJ2-7; perhaps TRBD1 as D (6 bases). Germline CDR1 reads SGHAT; CDR2 reads FQNNGV. V shed 0 bases and J shed 3 bases, with 15 bases lying between them. The CDR3 is 16 residues long. The CDR3 DNA follows: TGTGCCAGCAGCTTAGATAGAACGGGACATTTCTACGAGCAGTACTTC. As protein: CASSLDRTGHFYEQYF.

This clone was counted only a few times. The chain uses TRBV28 and TRBJ2-7; 7 nucleotides align to TRBD1. Germline V lookup: CDR1 MDHEN, CDR2 SYDVKM. The CDR3 covers 14 residues. The V gene end was trimmed by 6 bases and the J gene end by 2 bases; junction bases not matched to a gene: 7. CDR3 bases: TGTGCCAGCAGCGTAATGACAGGGACCTACGAGCAGTACTTC. Translating it yields CASSVMTGTYEQYF.

This chain connects TRBV5-5 to TRBJ2-7, with 9 bases matching TRBD2. V shed 4 bases and J 0 bases; nucleotides not matched to a gene: 5. Germline CDR1 SGHKS, CDR2 YYEKEE (reference sequence). The CDR3 is 15 amino acids. The CDR3 region is CASSPGTSFSYEQYF. CDR3 in DNA: TGTGCCAGCAGCCCCGGGACTAGCTTCTCCTACGAGCAGTACTTC.

The chain has TRBV6-5 and TRBJ1-6; 7 bases match TRBD1. CDR1 and CDR2 (germline): MNHEY, SVGAGI. The CDR3 totals 12 residues. Losses at the gene ends were 11 bases for V and 12 bases for J; bases not matched to a gene: 10. The CDR3 DNA is TGTGCCCTAAAGACAGGGATGAAACCCCTCCACTTT. Protein sequence: CALKTGMKPLHF.

The chain couples TRBV19 to TRBJ2-3; TRBD2 agrees at 16 bases. Losses at the gene ends were 6 bases for V and 0 bases for J; bases not matched to a gene: 3. Germline values: CDR1 LNHDA, CDR2 SQIVND (reference sequence). This CDR3 contains 17 residues. The CDR3 DNA follows: TGTGCCAGTAGCGGGACTAGCGGGGGGGGTAGCACAGATACGCAGTATTTT. It yields the protein CASSGTSGGGSTDTQYF.

The chain carries TRBV28 and TRBJ1-2; TRBD1 matches 8 bases. V was pared by 6 bases and J by 8 bases, with 14 bases of the junction left unmatched. From germline, CDR1 is MDHEN and CDR2 SYDVKM. This CDR3 has 15 residues. CDR3 nucleotides: TGTGCCAGCAGGTCCGACCCTCAGGGGGCGGGAGGCTACACCTTC. It is translated as CASRSDPQGAGGYTF.

The chain couples TRBV19 to TRBJ2-7, with TRBD2 matching 10 bases. With 1 base clipped from V and 3 bases from J, the junction kept 6 bases outside the gene matches. Germline V CDR1 and CDR2: LNHDA, SQIVND (reference sequence). The CDR3 runs to 16 residues. The CDR3 loop reads CASSIGQREGLYEQYF. The CDR3 DNA reads TGTGCCAGTAGTATAGGGCAGCGGGAGGGCCTCTACGAGCAGTACTTC.

This rearrangement joins TRBV19 to TRBJ1-2; no reliable D call. Germline V gene data show CDR1 as LNHDA and CDR2 as SQIVND (reference sequence). The V and J ends lost 3 bases and 4 bases respectively, with 9 bases between them. The CDR3 totals 13 residues. This CDR3 reads CASSIPGLYGYTF. As DNA, the CDR3 is TGTGCCAGTAGTATCCCAGGTCTCTATGGCTACACCTTC.

The chain is built from TRBV7-8 and TRBJ2-1; the D gene is possibly TRBD2 (6 bases). Germline CDR1 SGHVS, CDR2 FQNEAQ. The CDR3 contains 16 residues. Trimming took off 1 base at V and 8 bases at J, with 18 bases between the two ends. The CDR3 DNA is TGTGCCAGCAGCTTAGAAGGGAGGATGGGTTTCCATGAGCAGTTCTTC. This encodes CASSLEGRMGFHEQFF.

The chain links TRBV7-3 to TRBJ2-7; possible D gene TRBD2, 5 bases. This CDR3 has 15 residues. Germline assignment: CDR1 SGHTA and CDR2 FQGTGA. V lost 0 bases, J lost 4 bases, and 13 bases lay in between. The CDR3 reads CASSLTYSGAYEQYF. The CDR3 DNA is TGTGCCAGCAGCTTAACGTACAGCGGAGCTTACGAGCAGTACTTC.

The genes are TRBV19 and TRBJ1-1; D unclear. Germline V gene data show CDR1 as LNHDA and CDR2 as SQIVND (reference sequence). The V end was cut by 5 bases, the J end by 8 bases, with 9 bases between. The CDR3 totals 11 residues. The CDR3: CASSPNAEAFF. The CDR3 nucleotides are TGTGCCAGTAGTCCCAACGCGGAAGCTTTCTTT.

The V gene is TRBV7-7, the J gene TRBJ2-7; TRBD1 aligns across 9 bases. The CDR3 has 13 residues. In germline, CDR1 is SSHAT, CDR2 FNYEAQ (reference sequence). V lost 5 bases to trimming and J lost 7 bases; unmatched junction nucleotides: 6. CDR3 protein: CASSPTGGGEQYF. The CDR3 coding sequence is TGTGCCAGCAGCCCCACAGGGGGCGGGGAGCAGTACTTC.

The genes are TRBV6-5 and TRBJ1-6; weak D call: TRBD1 (5 bases). Germline V gene data show CDR1 as MNHEY and CDR2 as SVGAGI. This CDR3 comprises 13 residues. The ends were cut back, 10 bases at V and 7 bases at J, with 14 bases in the middle. CDR3 residues: CAIPGRANSPLHF. Here the CDR3 DNA reads TGTGCCATCCCGGGCAGGGCCAATTCACCCCTCCACTTT.

V usage is TRBV6-1 and J usage is TRBJ2-1; 10 bases map to TRBD2. With 1 base clipped from V and 8 bases from J, the junction kept 8 bases outside the gene matches. CDR1 and CDR2 (germline): MNHNS, SASEGT. This CDR3 has 16 residues. CDR3 sequence: CASSEVVAGGGYEQFF. The CDR3 DNA reads as TGTGCCAGCAGTGAAGTTGTAGCGGGAGGAGGCTATGAGCAGTTCTTC.

The chain joins TRBV19 to TRBJ1-2; no reliable D call. V was pared by 3 bases and J by 1 base, with 9 bases between. Germline V CDR1 and CDR2: LNHDA, SQIVND (reference sequence). The CDR3 extends over 14 amino acids. CDR3 coding DNA: TGTGCCAGTAGTATCGGTGGTTTTAACTATGGCTACACCTTC. Translating gives CASSIGGFNYGYTF.

The V call is TRBV28, the J call TRBJ2-7, with D perhaps matching TRBD2 (5 bases). This CDR3 is 12 amino acids long. V lost 6 bases, J lost 5 bases, and 11 bases lay in between. Germline V gene data show CDR1 as MDHEN and CDR2 as SYDVKM. This chain's CDR3 is CASRADPDEQYF. CDR3 nucleotide sequence: TGTGCCAGCAGAGCGGATCCGGACGAGCAGTACTTC.

The chain links TRBV28 to TRBJ1-1, with 9 bases aligning to TRBD1. The germline gives CDR1 MDHEN, CDR2 SYDVKM. The CDR3 totals 12 residues. V shed 6 bases, J shed 7 bases, and the junction held 3 bases outside the gene matches. CDR3 in DNA: TGTGCCAGCAGCCCGGACAGGGGTGAAGCTTTCTTT. Amino acid sequence: CASSPDRGEAFF.

This clone has a handful of counts. The J gene is TRBJ1-1, the V gene TRBV28; a weak D match, TRBD1 (5 bases). CDR1 is MDHEN and CDR2 is SYDVKM in the germline V gene. This CDR3 is built from 14 residues. Trimming stripped 1 base from V and 7 bases from J, with 13 bases between. CDR3 DNA: TGTGCCAGCAGTTTATTACGGGGGACGGGTGAAGCTTTCTTT. Its translation: CASSLLRGTGEAFF.

The chain joins TRBV29-1 to TRBJ1-4; a weak D match, TRBD1 (5 bases). Germline loops: CDR1 SQVTM, CDR2 ANQGSEA. The CDR3 runs 12 residues. V was clipped by 5 bases and J by 4 bases, with 8 bases between them. Written as DNA, the CDR3 is TGCAGCGTTACAGACAGTAATGAAAAACTGTTTTTT. This gives the protein CSVTDSNEKLFF.

In this sample, this clone turned up a few times. This sequence joins TRBV28 and TRBJ1-6; 12 bases agree with TRBD1. Germline lookup yields CDR1 MDHEN and CDR2 SYDVKM. The CDR3 totals 15 residues. Trimming removed 4 bases from V and 11 bases from J; junction bases left unmatched: 6. CDR3 protein: CASSSPGQGATPLHF. CDR3 DNA sequence: TGTGCCAGCAGTTCCCCGGGACAGGGGGCAACACCCCTCCACTTT.

The chain combines TRBV7-2 with TRBJ2-7, with D possibly being TRBD1 (5 bases). Germline-derived CDR1 and CDR2 are SGHTA and FQGNSA. The CDR3 sequence is 13 residues long. V lost 3 bases to trimming and J lost 3 bases, with 9 bases between them. The CDR3 is CASSFDSVYEQYF. In nucleotides, the CDR3 is TGTGCCAGCAGCTTTGACAGTGTCTACGAGCAGTACTTC.

The V and J genes are TRBV28 and TRBJ2-1; TRBD2 matches at 14 bases. The J segment lost 3 bases and the V segment lost 3 bases, leaving 10 bases of the junction unmatched. Germline assignment: CDR1 MDHEN and CDR2 SYDVKM. This CDR3 is 19 amino acids long. CDR3: CASSFTGTSGRAHYNEQFF. The CDR3 coding sequence is TGTGCCAGCAGTTTTACCGGGACTAGCGGGAGAGCCCACTACAATGAGCAGTTCTTC.

This clone was counted a few times. The chain uses TRBV6-5 and TRBJ1-1; D is undetermined. Germline V lookup: CDR1 MNHEY, CDR2 SVGAGI. Trimming cost V 2 bases and J 7 bases, with 5 bases left between them. This CDR3 spans 11 amino acids. The CDR3: CASSYRGEAFF. As DNA, the CDR3 is TGTGCCAGCAGTTACCGGGGTGAAGCTTTCTTT.

The V and J genes are TRBV7-2 and TRBJ2-7, with 16 bases fitting TRBD2. Germline V lookup: CDR1 SGHTA, CDR2 FQGNSA. This CDR3 has 18 residues. Unmatched junction bases numbered 11, after V lost 7 bases and J lost 2 bases. The CDR3 DNA sequence: TGTGCCAGCATACACCCGGGACTAGCGGGAGGGACGACCTACGAGCAGTACTTC. Its translation: CASIHPGLAGGTTYEQYF.

The chain combines TRBV29-1 with TRBJ2-3, with 8 bases aligning to TRBD1. V dropped 5 bases and J dropped 1; count of bases not matched to a gene: 8. There are 15 residues in the CDR3. Per germline, CDR1 SQVTM and CDR2 ANQGSEA. CDR3 loop: CSVRTGRFGTDTQYF. Written as DNA, the CDR3 is TGCAGCGTTAGGACAGGGAGGTTCGGCACAGATACGCAGTATTTT.

The gene calls are TRBV19 and TRBJ2-7; 8 nucleotides align to TRBD2. Germline V gene lookup returns CDR1 LNHDA and CDR2 SQIVND (reference sequence). The CDR3 has 15 residues. V lost 3 bases to trimming and J lost 6 bases; unmatched junction nucleotides: 10. CDR3 bases: TGTGCCAGTAGTATTTTCGGAGCGGGAGTGGGCGAGCAGTACTTC. It codes for CASSIFGAGVGEQYF.